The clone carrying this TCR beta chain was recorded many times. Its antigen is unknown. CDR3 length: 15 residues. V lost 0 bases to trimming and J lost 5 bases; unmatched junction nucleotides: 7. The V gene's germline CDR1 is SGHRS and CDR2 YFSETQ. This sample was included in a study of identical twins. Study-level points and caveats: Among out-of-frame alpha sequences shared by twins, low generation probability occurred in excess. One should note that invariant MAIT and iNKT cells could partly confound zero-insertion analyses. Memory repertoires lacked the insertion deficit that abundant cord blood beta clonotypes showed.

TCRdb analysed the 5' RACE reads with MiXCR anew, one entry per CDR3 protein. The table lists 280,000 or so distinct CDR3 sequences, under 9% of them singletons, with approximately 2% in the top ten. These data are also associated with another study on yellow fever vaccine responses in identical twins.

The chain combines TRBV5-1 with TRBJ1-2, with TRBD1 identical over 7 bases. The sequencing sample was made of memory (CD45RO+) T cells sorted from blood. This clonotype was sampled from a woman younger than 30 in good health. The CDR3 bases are TGCGCCAGCAGCTTGGGGGGACAGAACAATTATGGCTACACCTTC. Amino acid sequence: CASSLGGQNNYGYTF.